This T cell receptor beta chain is drawn from a study of T-cell reconstitution after alpha-beta-depleted transplantation in children (dated by TCRdb to the mid-2010s). A note on the overall study: T-cell immune reconstitution after TCRalphabeta/CD19-depleted allogeneic hematopoietic cell transplantation in children was quantitatively tracked in the study by means of TCR repertoire profiling.

Via the germline V gene, CDR1 is SGHRS and CDR2 YFSETQ. The CDR3, from cysteine to phenylalanine, totals 16 residues. Solely the CDR3 DNA is kept, with 48 bases framed from the first base. V is clipped by 3 bases and J by 7 bases, and the sequence between their germline boundaries is 19 bases long. Note on this clonotype: The target of this receptor is not known. No base quality values were provided; no much bigger clone lies one nucleotide off.

Libraries were built with PCR. For sequencing, an Illumina HiSeq 2500 was employed. Molecular barcoding was employed in the preparation of TCR libraries, with unique molecular identifiers being used to normalize TCRbeta repertoire quantification. TCRdb trimmed public reads at Q25 via fastp, called clones via MiXCR and kept in-frame beta chains. Every entry covers one CDR3 protein and lists the most common genes and DNA from its rows. For this sample the table gives 170,000 or so distinct CDR3 sequences, of which more than 6.5% were detected only once. The ten largest clones represent about 2.9% of the sample.

The sequenced sample was PBMCs from the stem cell graft donor, obtained from the stem cell graft. The chain is made from TRBV5-1 and TRBJ1-4, and TRBD1 may be the D gene, going by 5 matching bases. This receptor was identified in a human donor who donated a stem cell graft to a child with Wiskott-Aldrich syndrome. The nucleotide sequence reads TGCGCCAGCAGCTCCCTCCGGGGGGGTCGGGGTGAAAAACTGTTTTTT. This sequence encodes CASSSLRGGRGEKLFF.